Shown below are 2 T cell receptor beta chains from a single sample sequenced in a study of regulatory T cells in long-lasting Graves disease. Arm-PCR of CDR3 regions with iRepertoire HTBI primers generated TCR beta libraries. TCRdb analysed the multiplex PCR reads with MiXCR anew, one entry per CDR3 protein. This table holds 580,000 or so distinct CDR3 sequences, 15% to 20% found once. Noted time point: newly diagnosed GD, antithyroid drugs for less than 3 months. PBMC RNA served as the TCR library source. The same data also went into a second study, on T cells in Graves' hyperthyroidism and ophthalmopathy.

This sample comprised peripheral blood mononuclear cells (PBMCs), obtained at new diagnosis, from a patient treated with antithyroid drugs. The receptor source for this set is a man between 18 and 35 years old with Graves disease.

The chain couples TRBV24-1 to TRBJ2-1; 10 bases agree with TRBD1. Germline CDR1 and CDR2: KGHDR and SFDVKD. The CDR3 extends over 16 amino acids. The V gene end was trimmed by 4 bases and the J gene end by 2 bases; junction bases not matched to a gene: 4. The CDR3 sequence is CATSEGGQGPYNEQFF. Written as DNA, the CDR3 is TGTGCCACCAGTGAGGGGGGACAGGGGCCCTACAATGAGCAGTTCTTC.

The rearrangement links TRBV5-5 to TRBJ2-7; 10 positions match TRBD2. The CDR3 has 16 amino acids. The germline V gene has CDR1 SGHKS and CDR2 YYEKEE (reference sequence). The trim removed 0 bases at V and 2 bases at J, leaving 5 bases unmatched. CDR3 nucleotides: TGTGCCAGCAGCTTGGGACTAGCGGGTTCTGCCTACGAGCAGTACTTC. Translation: CASSLGLAGSAYEQYF.